The clone carrying this T cell receptor (beta chain) occurred once. This record comes from a study of blood T cell repertoires in COVID-19. Study in general: Both acute and convalescent COVID-19 samples were obtained from the United States, Italy and Spain. The analysed material was cDNA or gDNA that came from T cells, B-cell-depleted T cells, or PBMCs.

Recruited during active infection, patients (from Seattle) were subsequently followed longitudinally. Trimming took 5 bases from V and 5 from J; bases not matched to a gene: 7. Germline loops: CDR1 SGHNT, CDR2 YENEEA. The length of the CDR3 is 14 residues. As originally analysed: Amplification with reference gene primers provided the estimates of nucleated cell counts. The table came from immunoSEQ multiplex PCR; TCRdb's copy has only in-frame clones and leaves some out. D and trimming were read from the DNA, whereas the V and J calls and clone size are those reported in that table. The sample has 250,000 to 350,000 clones, approximately 90% seen once.

The V gene is TRBV11-3, the J gene TRBJ2-5; 8 bases fit TRBD1. This TCR was sampled from a woman between 45 and 60 years old with COVID-19, enrolled during active disease. Sequencing was carried out using peripheral blood. As DNA, the CDR3 is TGTGCCAGCAGCATCAGGGGGCGCGGGGAGACCCAGTACTTC. Its translation: CASSIRGRGETQYF. Full variable domain (remainder filled in from reference TRBV11-3 and TRBJ2-5): EAGVVQSPRYKIIEKKQPVAFWCNPISGHNTLYWYLQNLGQGPELLIRYENEEAVDDSQLPKDRFSAERLKGVDSTLKIQPAELGDSAVYLCASSIRGRGETQYFGPGTRLLVL.